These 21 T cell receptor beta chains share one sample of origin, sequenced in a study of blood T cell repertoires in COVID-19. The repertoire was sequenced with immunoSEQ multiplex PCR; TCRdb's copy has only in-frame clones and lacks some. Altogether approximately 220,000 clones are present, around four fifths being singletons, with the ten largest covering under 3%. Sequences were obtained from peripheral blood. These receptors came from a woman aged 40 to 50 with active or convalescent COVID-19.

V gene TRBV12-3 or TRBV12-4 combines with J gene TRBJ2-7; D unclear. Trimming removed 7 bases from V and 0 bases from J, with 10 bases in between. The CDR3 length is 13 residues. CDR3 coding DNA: TGTGCCAGCATTCCGTCAGACTCCTACGAGCAGTACTTC. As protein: CASIPSDSYEQYF.

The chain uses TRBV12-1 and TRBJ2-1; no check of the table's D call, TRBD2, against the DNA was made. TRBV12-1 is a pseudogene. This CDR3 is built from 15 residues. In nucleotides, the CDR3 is TGTGCCAGCAGCCAGGGACTAGCGGGGGACAATGAGCAGTTCTTC. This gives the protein CASSQGLAGDNEQFF.

The CDR3 bases are TGTGCCAGCAGTGGCCCGGGACACCTCCCCTACTATGGCTACACCTTC. This codes for CASSGPGHLPYYGYTF. The chain recombines TRBV27 with TRBJ1-2, with D tentatively TRBD1 (6 bases). Looked up from germline, CDR1 is MNHEY and CDR2 is SMNVEV (reference sequence). Trimming left V 5 bases short and J 3 bases short, with 19 bases between. The CDR3 covers 16 residues.

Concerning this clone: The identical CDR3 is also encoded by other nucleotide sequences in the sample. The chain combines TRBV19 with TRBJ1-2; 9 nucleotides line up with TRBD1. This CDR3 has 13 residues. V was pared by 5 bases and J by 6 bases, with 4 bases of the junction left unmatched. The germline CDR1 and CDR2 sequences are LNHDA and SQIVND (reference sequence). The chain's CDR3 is CASSSTGGDGYTF. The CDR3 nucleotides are TGTGCCAGTAGTTCCACAGGGGGCGATGGCTACACCTTC.

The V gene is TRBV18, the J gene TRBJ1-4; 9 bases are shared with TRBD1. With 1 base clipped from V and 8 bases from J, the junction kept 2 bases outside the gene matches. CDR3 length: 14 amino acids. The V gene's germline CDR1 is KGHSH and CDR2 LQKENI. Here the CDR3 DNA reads TGTGCCAGCTCACCACGACAGGGGGGAGAAAAACTGTTTTTT. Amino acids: CASSPRQGGEKLFF.

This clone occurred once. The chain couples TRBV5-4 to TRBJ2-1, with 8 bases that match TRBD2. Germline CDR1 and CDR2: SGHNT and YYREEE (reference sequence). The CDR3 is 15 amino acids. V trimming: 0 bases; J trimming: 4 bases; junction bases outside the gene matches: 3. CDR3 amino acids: CASSLGAGEYNEQFF. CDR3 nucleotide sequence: TGTGCCAGCAGCTTGGGAGCGGGGGAGTACAATGAGCAGTTCTTC.

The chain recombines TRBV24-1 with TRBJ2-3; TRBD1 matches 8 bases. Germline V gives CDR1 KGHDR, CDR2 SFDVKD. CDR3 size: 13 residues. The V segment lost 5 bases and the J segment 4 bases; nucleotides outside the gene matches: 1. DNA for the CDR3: TGTGCCACCAGTGTACAGGGGGCAGATACGCAGTATTTT. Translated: CATSVQGADTQYF.

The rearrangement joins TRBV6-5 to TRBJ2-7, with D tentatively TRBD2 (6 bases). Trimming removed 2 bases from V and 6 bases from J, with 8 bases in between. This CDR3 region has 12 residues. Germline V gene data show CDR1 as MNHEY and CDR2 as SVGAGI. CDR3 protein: CASSYGGSEQYF. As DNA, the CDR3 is TGTGCCAGCAGTTACGGGGGGTCCGAGCAGTACTTC.

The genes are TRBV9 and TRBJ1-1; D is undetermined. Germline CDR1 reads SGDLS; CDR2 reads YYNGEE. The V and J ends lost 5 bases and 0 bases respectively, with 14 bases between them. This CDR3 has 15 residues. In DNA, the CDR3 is TGTGCCAGCAGTGCTATGGGCCTCATGAACACTGAAGCTTTCTTT. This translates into CASSAMGLMNTEAFF.

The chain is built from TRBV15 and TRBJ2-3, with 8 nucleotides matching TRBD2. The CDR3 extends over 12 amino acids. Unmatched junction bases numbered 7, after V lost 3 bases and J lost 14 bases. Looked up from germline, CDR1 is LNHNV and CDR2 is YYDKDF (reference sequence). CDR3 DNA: TGTGCCACCAGCAGGGGCCCGGGACTAGGGTATTTT. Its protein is CATSRGPGLGYF.

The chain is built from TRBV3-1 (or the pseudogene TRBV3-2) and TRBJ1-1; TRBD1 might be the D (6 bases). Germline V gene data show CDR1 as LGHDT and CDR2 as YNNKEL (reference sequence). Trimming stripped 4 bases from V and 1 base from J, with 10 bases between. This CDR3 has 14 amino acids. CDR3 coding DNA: TGTGCCAGCAGCCCCAGGGGATCGAACACTGAAGCTTTCTTT. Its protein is CASSPRGSNTEAFF.

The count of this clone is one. The chain's CDR3 is CASSQVGALNTEAFF. In DNA, the CDR3 is TGCGCCAGCAGCCAAGTAGGGGCTCTGAACACTGAAGCTTTCTTT. V gene TRBV4-1 combines with J gene TRBJ1-1; TRBD1 might be the D (5 bases). V lost 1 base to trimming and J lost 0 bases, with 9 bases between them. CDR1 and CDR2 from the germline V gene are MGHRA and YSYEKL. This CDR3 is 15 amino acids long.

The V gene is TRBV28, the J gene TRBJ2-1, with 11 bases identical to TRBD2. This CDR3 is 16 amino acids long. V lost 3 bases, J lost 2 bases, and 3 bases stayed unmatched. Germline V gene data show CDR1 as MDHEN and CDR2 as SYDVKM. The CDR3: CASSFISGGAYNEQFF. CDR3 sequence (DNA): TGTGCCAGCAGTTTTATTAGCGGGGGGGCCTACAATGAGCAGTTCTTC.

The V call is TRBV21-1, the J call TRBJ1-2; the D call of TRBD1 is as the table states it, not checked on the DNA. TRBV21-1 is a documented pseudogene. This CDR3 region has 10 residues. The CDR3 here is CASSWKQVTF. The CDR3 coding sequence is TGTGCCAGCAGCTGGAAGCAGGTCACCTTC.

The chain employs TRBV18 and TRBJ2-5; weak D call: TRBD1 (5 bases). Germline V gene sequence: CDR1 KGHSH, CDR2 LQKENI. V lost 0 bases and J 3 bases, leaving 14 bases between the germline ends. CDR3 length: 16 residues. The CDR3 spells CASSPPWGPPEETQYF. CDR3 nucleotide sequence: TGTGCCAGCTCACCACCCTGGGGCCCGCCCGAAGAGACCCAGTACTTC.

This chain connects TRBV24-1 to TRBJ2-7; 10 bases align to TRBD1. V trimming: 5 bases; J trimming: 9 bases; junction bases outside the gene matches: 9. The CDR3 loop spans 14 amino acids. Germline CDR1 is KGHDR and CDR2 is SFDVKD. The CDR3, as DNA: TGTGCCACCAGTGTAGGGACAGGGGAAAGAGGGCAGTACTTC. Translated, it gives CATSVGTGERGQYF.

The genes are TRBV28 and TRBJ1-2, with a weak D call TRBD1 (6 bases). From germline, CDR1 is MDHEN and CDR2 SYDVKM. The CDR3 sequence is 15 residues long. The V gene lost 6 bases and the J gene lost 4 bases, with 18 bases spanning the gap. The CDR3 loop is CASRYQGRLRYGYTF. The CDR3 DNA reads TGTGCCAGCAGGTACCAGGGGCGCCTTCGCTATGGCTACACCTTC.

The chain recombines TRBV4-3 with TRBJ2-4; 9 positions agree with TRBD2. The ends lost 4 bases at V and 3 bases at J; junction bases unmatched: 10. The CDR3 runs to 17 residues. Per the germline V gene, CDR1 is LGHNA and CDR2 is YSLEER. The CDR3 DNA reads TGCGCCAGCAGCCTTAACATAGCGGGGGTTGGCAAAAACATTCAGTACTTC. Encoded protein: CASSLNIAGVGKNIQYF.

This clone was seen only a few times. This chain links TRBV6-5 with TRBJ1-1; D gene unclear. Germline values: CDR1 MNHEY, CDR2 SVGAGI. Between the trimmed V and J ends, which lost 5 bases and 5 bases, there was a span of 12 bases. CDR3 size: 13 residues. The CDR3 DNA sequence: TGTGCCAGCAGTCGGGCCCCGGGGACTGAAGCTTTCTTT. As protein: CASSRAPGTEAFF.

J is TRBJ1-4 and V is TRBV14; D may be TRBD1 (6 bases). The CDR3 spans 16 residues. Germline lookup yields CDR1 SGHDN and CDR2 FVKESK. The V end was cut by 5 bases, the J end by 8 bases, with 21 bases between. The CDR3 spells CASSSLRGRGFEKLFF. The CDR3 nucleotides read TGTGCCAGCAGCTCCCTCCGAGGCAGGGGATTCGAAAAACTGTTTTTT. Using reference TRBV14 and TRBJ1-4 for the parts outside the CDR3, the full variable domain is EAGVTQFPSHSVIEKGQTVTLRCDPISGHDNLYWYRRVMGKEIKFLLHFVKESKQDESGMPNNRFLAERTGGTYSTLKVQPAELEDSGVYFCASSSLRGRGFEKLFFGSGTQLSVL.

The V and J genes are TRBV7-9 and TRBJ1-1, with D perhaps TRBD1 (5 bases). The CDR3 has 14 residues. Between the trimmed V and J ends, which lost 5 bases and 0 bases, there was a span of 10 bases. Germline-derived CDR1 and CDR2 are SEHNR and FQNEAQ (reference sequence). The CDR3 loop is CASSAGRMNTEAFF. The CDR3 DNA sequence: TGTGCCAGCAGCGCGGGACGGATGAACACTGAAGCTTTCTTT.